Listed here is a single T cell receptor beta chain. Its antigen is still unknown. The junction differs from germline at one of its ends, possibly a read error. TCR beta cDNA came from approximately 0.55 ug total RNA, primed with a constant-region primer. Investigators got TCR beta libraries out of three nested multiplex PCR rounds, done with slightly modified ARM-PCR. TCRdb analysed the multiplex PCR reads with MiXCR anew, one entry per CDR3 protein. This table holds about 92,000 distinct CDR3 sequences, just over 65% found once. The sample originates from a study of tumor-infiltrating lymphocytes in primary liver carcinoma. Points from the study as a whole: Relative to blood, tumors carried a significantly larger fraction of the repertoire in their top 250 clones (p = 0.039).

Joint extraction of RNA and DNA used roughly 20-32 mg of bulk tissue that was unsorted. No treatment had been given to the patients, who were chronically infected with HBV. What was sequenced was tumor-adjacent normal liver tissue. This TCR came from a man between 35 and 55 years old with primary liver carcinoma and hepatitis B virus infection.

In nucleotides, the CDR3 is TGCTCCAGTAGCTTGGCCAATGGGGCGGCCGTAGATGGCTACACCTTC. Residues: CSSSLANGAAVDGYTF. The genes are TRBV5-1 and TRBJ1-2, with a possible D match to TRBD1 (5 bases). CDR1 and CDR2 (germline): SGHRS, YFSETQ. The CDR3 is made up of 16 amino acids.